The entry below describes one TCR beta chain. Its specificity is not known. Other DNA sequences from this sample encode an identical CDR3 as well. This record belongs to a study of OX40 agonist ivuxolimab in advanced cancers. On the study more broadly: Ivuxolimab doses were 0.01, 0.1, 0.3, 1.5, 3 or 10 mg/kg every 2 weeks. There were three patients with partial responses, one having hepatocellular carcinoma and two cutaneous melanoma. Overall study results and limits: The CD4+ and CD8+ T cells in the blood had expanded clonally by week 6 at 0.1 to 3.0 mg/kg. Normalized T-cell clonal expansion was also low in some nonresponders.

Trimming took off 6 bases at V and 0 bases at J, with 3 bases between the two ends. Germline loops: CDR1 DFQATT, CDR2 SNEGSKA (reference sequence). The CDR3 has 11 residues. The method was immunoSEQ multiplex PCR; TCRdb's version includes in-frame clones alone and lacks a portion of them. The data hold about 61,000 clones, with 92% observed a single time. The TCR sequence derives from an adult with an advanced solid tumor such as melanoma, head and neck, liver or kidney cancer. The gene calls are TRBV20-1 and TRBJ2-1; D uncertain. The sequencing here drew on CD4+ or CD8+ T cells sorted from blood, taken in a trial of the OX40 agonist ivuxolimab. The CDR3 region is CSASSYNEQFF. The CDR3 region has the DNA TGCAGTGCCAGCTCCTACAATGAGCAGTTCTTC.